The T cell receptor (beta chain) described here comes from a study of blood T cells in healthy people across ages. This CDR3 has 16 residues. Germline CDR1 is MNHEY and CDR2 is SMNVEV (reference sequence). The V and J ends lost 11 bases and 3 bases respectively, with 25 bases between them. Primers used in a second PCR of roughly 7 to 12 cycles were a sample-barcoded 5' primer and a J-beta primer mix. No fewer than 3 million CDR3-containing paired-end reads came from each sample. TCRdb passed the 5' RACE reads through MiXCR, listing each CDR3 protein once. Here the sample spans 1,500,000 or so distinct CDR3 sequences, around 40% being singletons. On this clonotype: The antigen is unknown.

The donors, aged about 6 to 100, were healthy Caucasians from Russia. Study conclusions and caveats: Diversity of TCR beta per million T cells declined in a roughly linear way with age. One million T cells yielded diversity estimates that were considered underestimates.

The clonotype originates from a woman aged 18-30 years in good health. Sequencing was carried out using blood. The chain carries TRBV27 and TRBJ1-1, with a possible D match to TRBD1 (5 bases). CDR3 coding DNA: TGTGCCGCCAAACCATCCCTTCAGGGTTCGGACACTGAAGCTTTCTTT. Its protein is CAAKPSLQGSDTEAFF.